The 4 T cell receptor beta chains below come from one sample, sequenced in a study of T cells in Graves' hyperthyroidism and ophthalmopathy. Amplified regions were TCR beta CDR3 sequences from RNA transcripts. During a first-round RT-PCR of the TCR CDR3, the HTBI primer set was used. TCRdb called the multiplex PCR reads again in MiXCR, with one record for every CDR3 protein. The sample carries some 600,000 distinct CDR3 sequences, approximately 15% recorded once. The specimen was blood. These receptors all come from a woman aged 25 to 39 with Graves' hyperthyroidism that later progressed to Graves' ophthalmopathy.

This clonotype was detected many times. V and J are TRBV27 and TRBJ1-1; D may be TRBD1 (5 bases). CDR1 MNHEY and CDR2 SMNVEV come from the germline V gene (reference sequence). The ends were cut back, 3 bases at V and 0 bases at J, with 11 bases in the middle. The CDR3 consists of 15 residues. This chain's CDR3 is CASSFSRGMNTEAFF. The CDR3 DNA reads TGTGCCAGCAGTTTCTCGAGGGGAATGAACACTGAAGCTTTCTTT.

J is TRBJ1-1 and V is TRBV3-1; 10 positions match TRBD1. The CDR3 is made up of 15 amino acids. V was pared by 5 bases and J by 3 bases, with 6 bases of the junction left unmatched. CDR1 and CDR2 from the germline V gene are LGHDT and YNNKEL (reference sequence). CDR3 in DNA: TGTGCCAGCAGCGCGGACAGGGGGGCCGACACTGAAGCTTTCTTT. It is translated as CASSADRGADTEAFF. Based on the CDR3 plus reference TRBV3-1 and TRBJ1-1, the full variable domain is DTAVSQTPKYLVTQMGNDKSIKCEQNLGHDTMYWYKQDSKKFLKIMFSYNNKELIINETVPNRFSPKSPDKAHLNLHINSLELGDSAVYFCASSADRGADTEAFFGQGTRLTVV.

This clonotype was seen at least ten times. This sequence joins TRBV4-3 and TRBJ2-7, with D maybe TRBD1 (5 bases). Germline CDR1 and CDR2: LGHNA and YSLEER. The CDR3 runs to 16 residues. V was clipped by 0 bases and J by 3 bases, with 15 bases between them. The CDR3 is CASSQDLAGLSYEQYF. As DNA, the CDR3 is TGCGCCAGCAGCCAAGATTTGGCAGGGTTAAGCTACGAGCAGTACTTC.

The V gene is TRBV2, the J gene TRBJ2-7; 7 nucleotides align to TRBD2. The CDR3 length is 15 residues. Per germline, CDR1 SNHLY and CDR2 FYNNEI. Germline trimming cut 4 bases from V and 1 base from J; bases unmatched to any gene: 7. DNA for the CDR3: TGTGCCAGCAGTGCGTGGCTAGCGGTTTCCTACGAGCAGTACTTC. Translated, it gives CASSAWLAVSYEQYF.